A selection of T cell receptor beta chains follows, all from one sample in a study of technical replicates of blood from several donors. Here immunoSEQ multiplex PCR was the method, and the copy in TCRdb shows in-frame clones only, minus some. The sample holds fewer than 90,000 clones, roughly 90% seen once. The sequenced sample consisted of T cells isolated from PBMCs. These receptors came from a human donor in good health. Each CDR3 is given with its conserved first and last residue. D genes are given only for firm matches. Size values are once, few and many counts, or a class for expanded clones, and some rows have none.

D,size,V,J,DNA,CDR3
TRBD1,-,TRBV19,TRBJ1-5,TGTGCCAGTAGTATGACGGGGACAGGCAATCAGCCCCAGCATTTT,CASSMTGTGNQPQHF
TRBD2,once,TRBV10-1,TRBJ2-2,TGCGCCAGCAGTTTTAGCGGGTCGAACACCGGGGAGCTGTTTTTT,CASSFSGSNTGELFF
TRBD1,-,TRBV5-1,TRBJ2-7,TGCGCCAGCAGCGTGGGGGACAGGGGCTCCTACGAGCAGTACTTC,CASSVGDRGSYEQYF
-,-,TRBV30,TRBJ2-3,TGTGCCTGGAGTGTTTCCGCAGATACGCAGTATTTT,CAWSVSADTQYF
TRBD2,-,TRBV6-1,TRBJ2-1,TGTGCCAATTCAGCGGGAGTAGCCTACAATGAGCAGTTCTTC,CANSAGVAYNEQFF
-,-,TRBV28,TRBJ1-1,TGTGCCAGCAGTTTAAAGGGGTCGACTTTCTTT,CASSLKGSTFF
-,-,TRBV6-5,TRBJ2-7,TGTGCCAGCCGTGGACCCGGGACGGGGGGACAAGAGCAGTACTTC,CASRGPGTGGQEQYF
-,-,TRBV14,TRBJ1-2,TGTGCCAGCAGCCAAGATAGTCCCAGGGCCCGCTATGGCTACACCTTC,CASSQDSPRARYGYTF
-,-,TRBV5-4,TRBJ1-2,TGTGCCAGCAGCCTCGGGACTGCATATGGCTACACCTTC,CASSLGTAYGYTF
-,-,TRBV5-4,TRBJ2-7,TGTGCCAGCAGCTTGGTTGGCGGAAACTACGAGCAGTACTTC,CASSLVGGNYEQYF
TRBD1,-,TRBV19,TRBJ1-2,TGTGCCAGTAAGGATGCCAGGGGGCCTTATGGCTACACCTTC,CASKDARGPYGYTF
-,-,TRBV6-1,TRBJ2-5,TGTGCCACCCGGCGGGACAGGACTAGATCAGAGACCCAGTACTTC,CATRRDRTRSETQYF
TRBD2,-,TRBV29-1,TRBJ2-1,TGCAGCGTTGGGGGAGCGGGGACCTACAATGAGCAGTTCTTC,CSVGGAGTYNEQFF
TRBD1,-,TRBV7-9,TRBJ1-1,TGTGCCAGCAGCTCAACCCTCAGGGGGGCTGAAGCTTTCTTT,CASSSTLRGAEAFF
-,-,TRBV7-2,TRBJ2-4,TGTGCCAGCAGCTTAGCCAGACTAGCCAAAAACATTCAGTACTTC,CASSLARLAKNIQYF
-,-,TRBV30,TRBJ1-2,TGTGCCTGGAGTCAGGGATCAAACTATGGCTACACCTTC,CAWSQGSNYGYTF
TRBD1,once,TRBV11-2,TRBJ2-5,TGTGCCAGCAGCTTTTTACAGGGGGAGGAGACCCAGTACTTC,CASSFLQGEETQYF
-,-,TRBV6-4,TRBJ2-2,TGTGCCAGCAGCCTAGCGTTGAACACCGGGGAGCTGTTTTTT,CASSLALNTGELFF
TRBD1,-,TRBV27,TRBJ2-1,TGTGCCAGCGGGACAGGGGGGTACAATGAGCAGTTCTTC,CASGTGGYNEQFF
TRBD1,-,TRBV18,TRBJ2-5,TGTGCCAGCTCATTTCAGACAGGGATTGGGGAGACCCAGTACTTC,CASSFQTGIGETQYF
-,-,TRBV5-4,TRBJ2-3,TGTGCCAGCAGCTTGTCGGGGGCAGATACGCAGTATTTT,CASSLSGADTQYF
-,-,TRBV11-2,TRBJ2-1,TGTGCCAGCAGCCCTAGTAGCTCCTACAATGAGCAGTTCTTC,CASSPSSSYNEQFF
-,-,TRBV29-1,TRBJ1-1,TGCAGCGTTGAAGACGCAGAATTTACGAACACTGAAGCTTTCTTT,CSVEDAEFTNTEAFF
-,-,TRBV28,TRBJ2-7,TGTGCCAGCAGTTTTGCGGGGTCCTACGAGCAGTACTTC,CASSFAGSYEQYF
TRBD1,few,TRBV6-5,TRBJ2-1,TGTGCCAGCAGTAACGACAGGGGTCAAGACAATGAGCAGTTCTTC,CASSNDRGQDNEQFF
-,-,TRBV29-1,TRBJ1-3,TGCAGCGCGGTGGGAAACACCATATATTTT,CSAVGNTIYF
TRBD1,-,TRBV7-2,TRBJ1-4,TGTGCCAGCAGCTTAGGAATTGGGACAGGAGACGAAAAACTGTTTTTT,CASSLGIGTGDEKLFF
TRBD2,-,TRBV11-1,TRBJ2-1,TGTGCCAGCAGCTTAGGGACTAGCGGGTTGGAAAGGAACAATGAGCAGTTCTTC,CASSLGTSGLERNNEQFF
TRBD1,-,TRBV5-4,TRBJ2-1,TGTGCCAGCAGCTGGGACAGGGGTTCCTACAATGAGCAGTTCTTC,CASSWDRGSYNEQFF
TRBD2,-,TRBV5-1,TRBJ2-7,TGCGCCAGCAGCCCCGGGACAGCGGGAGGCCCCTACGAGCAGTACTTC,CASSPGTAGGPYEQYF
-,-,TRBV2,TRBJ1-5,TGTGCCAGCAGGGGGCAGGGGACCAATCAGCCCCAGCATTTT,CASRGQGTNQPQHF
-,-,TRBV10-1,TRBJ1-1,TGCGCCAGCAGTGAGTCGGGGGGTCGAACTGAAGCTTTCTTT,CASSESGGRTEAFF